A selection of T cell receptor beta chains follows, all from one sample in a study of shared clonotypes between healthy human individuals. Some clones are missing from TCRdb's copy, which holds only in-frame ones; the method was immunoSEQ multiplex PCR. The sample carries about 2.4 million clones, over 85% recorded once. Sequencing used naive CD4+ T cells sorted from blood. These receptor sequences come from a young man in good health. The CDR3 runs from the conserved cysteine through the conserved F or W. A D gene is named only where the DNA matches it firmly. Not every row has a clone size; where given, it reads once, few, many or a size class.

>NA|TRBJ1-5|TRBV19|NA
TGCGGGGGGTCGGCAGCCTTCAATCAGCCCCAGCATTTT
CGGSAAFNQPQHF
>TRBD1|TRBJ2-3|TRBV18|once
TGTGCCAGCTTCCAGGGGGTGAGCACAGATACGCAGTATTTT
CASFQGVSTDTQYF
>TRBD2|TRBJ2-3|TRBV4-1|NA
TGCGCCAGCAGCGGCGTACTAGCGATGAACACAGATACGCAGTATTTT
CASSGVLAMNTDTQYF
>NA|TRBJ1-5|TRBV27|NA
TGTGCCACCCGTCCTAGTGGCAATCAGCCCCAGCATTTT
CATRPSGNQPQHF
>NA|TRBJ1-5|TRBV7-9|few
TGTGCCAGCAGCTTAGGGTACAGGGACAATCAGCCCCAGCATTTT
CASSLGYRDNQPQHF
>NA|TRBJ1-1|TRBV12-5|NA
TGTGCTAGTGGTCCTAACGATCGCTACGCTTTCTTT
CASGPNDRYAFF
>TRBD1|TRBJ1-5|TRBV19|NA
TGTGCCAGTAGGGGACAGGGGGGCAATCAGCCCCAGCATTTT
CASRGQGGNQPQHF
>NA|TRBJ2-7|TRBV6-5|NA
TGTGCCAGCAGTTACGGGCAGGCGTCCTACGAGCAGTACTTC
CASSYGQASYEQYF
>NA|TRBJ2-7|TRBV4-1|once
TGCGCCAGCAGCCAAGTTCAGGGAAGCTCCTACGAGCAGTACTTC
CASSQVQGSSYEQYF
>NA|TRBJ1-6|TRBV5-1|NA
TGCGCCAGCAGCGACGCACTTGCAGGAGGGTCCCTCCACTTT
CASSDALAGGSLHF
>NA|TRBJ1-5|TRBV19|NA
TGTGCCAGTAGTGGGGATAGCAATCAGCCCCAGCATTTT
CASSGDSNQPQHF
>NA|TRBJ1-2|TRBV29-1|NA
TGCAGCGTTGTGAGGACCGAGACGGGCTACACCTTC
CSVVRTETGYTF
>TRBD2|TRBJ2-4|TRBV7-2|NA
TGTGCCAGCAGCTTAGGGCTAGCGGGAGCCAAAAACATTCAGTACTTC
CASSLGLAGAKNIQYF
>NA|TRBJ1-5|TRBV14|NA
TGTGCCAGCAGCCAAGATCTGCGGCAGCCCCAGCATTTT
CASSQDLRQPQHF
>NA|TRBJ1-2|TRBV18|once
TGTGCCAGCTCACCAGATATAGGGGTAGGATTATTTGGAGGCTACACCTTC
CASSPDIGVGLFGGYTF
>NA|TRBJ2-1|TRBV19|NA
TGTGCCAGTAGTATGCGCAGACCGGGATACAATGAGCAGTTCTTC
CASSMRRPGYNEQFF
>NA|TRBJ2-2|TRBV18|NA
TGTGCCAGCTCACCCCAAGAAAGGGCGAACACCGGGGAGCTGTTTTTT
CASSPQERANTGELFF
>NA|TRBJ1-1|TRBV6-1|NA
TGTGCCAGCACTAGGGGTGGGTCAGACACTGAAGCTTTCTTT
CASTRGGSDTEAFF
>NA|TRBJ2-7|TRBV5-1|NA
TGCGCCAGCAGCAGGGACTCCTACGAGCAGTACTTC
CASSRDSYEQYF
>NA|TRBJ1-3|TRBV5-6|NA
TGTGCCAGCAGCTTGGCCAGGGCTCGTTCTGGAAACACCATATATTTT
CASSLARARSGNTIYF
>NA|TRBJ1-2|TRBV7-8|NA
TGTGCCAGCAGCGAGGCGGGACAAGTTTATGGCTACACCTTC
CASSEAGQVYGYTF
>NA|TRBJ1-5|TRBV7-2|NA
TGTGCCAGCAGCTTAGCGCAGTCAGGGGTCCGACAGCCCCAGCATTTT
CASSLAQSGVRQPQHF
>NA|TRBJ2-1|TRBV6-5|NA
TGTGCCAGCAGTTACTCTCCTACAGGGGAGCAGTTCTTC
CASSYSPTGEQFF
>TRBD2|TRBJ2-2|TRBV9|NA
TGTGCCAGCAGCGTTAGCGGGGGGGCTGACACCGGGGAGCTGTTTTTT
CASSVSGGADTGELFF
>NA|TRBJ2-2|TRBV5-1|NA
TGCGCCAGCAGCTTGGCATTTGGGAACGTCGCCGGGGAGCTGTTTTTT
CASSLAFGNVAGELFF
>NA|TRBJ2-7|TRBV18|NA
TGTGCCAGCTCCCCACCAACACCGGACACCTACGAGCAGTACTTC
CASSPPTPDTYEQYF
>NA|TRBJ2-4|TRBV6-6|NA
TGTGCCAGCACCAGAGGGGGTGGGTCGAACATTCAGTACTTC
CASTRGGGSNIQYF
>NA|TRBJ2-7|TRBV29-1|NA
TGCAGCGTTGAAGTCGGTTCCTACGAGCAGTACTTC
CSVEVGSYEQYF
>NA|TRBJ2-1|TRBV10-3|NA
TGTGCCATCAGCGTAGACTCTTTCTCCTACAATGAGCAGTTCTTC
CAISVDSFSYNEQFF
>NA|TRBJ1-5|TRBV27|NA
TGTGCCAGCAGTTTAAGGGTTCCATATAGCAATCAGCCCCAGCATTTT
CASSLRVPYSNQPQHF
>TRBD2|TRBJ2-2|TRBV6-4|NA
TGTGCCAGCAGTCGCTCCGGGACTAGCGGGAACGCGAACACCGGGGAGCTGTTTTTT
CASSRSGTSGNANTGELFF
>NA|TRBJ2-7|TRBV6-1|NA
TGTGCCAGCAGTGAAGGCTTCAGGATTTCCTACGAGCAGTACTTC
CASSEGFRISYEQYF
>NA|TRBJ2-6|TRBV30|NA
TGTGCCTGGAGTTTGGGGAGTACCTTTTCTGGGGCCAACGTCCTGACTTTC
CAWSLGSTFSGANVLTF
>NA|TRBJ1-2|TRBV28|NA
TGTGCCAGCAGCATATATCCCCACGGGGAGGCTAACTATGGCTACACCTTC
CASSIYPHGEANYGYTF
>TRBD2|TRBJ2-2|TRBV18|NA
TGTGCCAGCTCACCCGGAGCTAGCGGGAGTGGGGAGCTGTTTTTT
CASSPGASGSGELFF
>NA|TRBJ1-4|TRBV5-6|NA
TGTGCCAGCAGCTTGGCGATCTCGGCAGGGGCAACTAATGAAAAACTGTTTTTT
CASSLAISAGATNEKLFF
>NA|TRBJ2-7|TRBV5-1|NA
TGCGCCAACCCGACCTACGAGCAGTACTTC
CANPTYEQYF
>NA|TRBJ1-1|TRBV7-8|once
TGTGCCAGCAGCTTCTTGGACGGCTTCGAAGCTTTCTTT
CASSFLDGFEAFF
>TRBD1|TRBJ1-5|TRBV30|NA
TGTGCCTGGAGCCCGAGACAGGGGGCTCAGCCCCAGCATTTT
CAWSPRQGAQPQHF
>NA|TRBJ2-3|TRBV25-1|NA
TGTGCCAGCAGTGATCCTCTGAAGGCTTTGGCAGATACGCAGTATTTT
CASSDPLKALADTQYF
>NA|TRBJ1-3|TRBV11-2|NA
TGTGCCAGCAGCCCCGCGAGCTCTGGAAACACCATATATTTT
CASSPASSGNTIYF
>TRBD1|TRBJ1-4|TRBV14|NA
TGTGCCAGCAGCGCGGGGACAGGGCTTATCAATGAAAAACTGTTTTTT
CASSAGTGLINEKLFF
>NA|TRBJ2-1|TRBV19|NA
TGTGCCAGTAGTAAAGGGGGTGGGAGGGCCAATAATGAGCAGTTCTTC
CASSKGGGRANNEQFF
>NA|TRBJ1-2|TRBV28|once
TGTGCCAGCAGTTTAGGGCGCCGCTATGGCTACACCTTC
CASSLGRRYGYTF
>TRBD1|TRBJ2-5|TRBV30|NA
TGTGCCTGGAGGGGGGACAGGGGAGGGACCCAGTACTTC
CAWRGDRGGTQYF
>NA|TRBJ2-1|TRBV10-1|NA
TGCGCCAGCAGTGAGGGGGTAGACTACAATGAGCAGTTCTTC
CASSEGVDYNEQFF
>TRBD1|TRBJ2-2|TRBV11-3|NA
TGTGCCAGCAGCCCCGGGACAGGGAGCGGTACCGGGGAGCTGTTTTTT
CASSPGTGSGTGELFF
>NA|TRBJ1-1|TRBV5-1|NA
TGCGCCAGCAGCGCGGGGGCTCCGAATGTTGAAGCTTTCTTT
CASSAGAPNVEAFF
>TRBD2|TRBJ2-7|TRBV11-2|NA
TGTGCCAGCAGCTTTACTAGCGGAAAAGGCTACGAGCAGTACTTC
CASSFTSGKGYEQYF
>NA|TRBJ1-1|TRBV6-1|once
TGTGCCAGCCTCGGAGGATTGGCGAACACTGAAGCTTTCTTT
CASLGGLANTEAFF